One T cell receptor beta chain is described in this entry. What antigen it recognizes has not been identified. Base qualities were left out, and no much larger clone turns up one base away. The sample is drawn from a study of T cell responses to AZD1222 COVID-19 vaccine (dated by TCRdb to about 2021). Describing the broader study: AZD1222 recipients whose second dose came at about 4 weeks and those whose second dose came at about 12 weeks were combined into one group, since spike-specific TCR depth and breadth did not differ between the two schedules. A total of just over 230 trial participants underwent TCR sequencing, of whom approximately 200 had received two doses of AZD1222 and approximately 25 had received two doses of the MenACWY control vaccine. Trial participants were enrolled into age subgroups of 18-55, 56-69 and 70-plus years, which contained about 150, 28 and 57 TCR-sequenced participants, respectively. The study at large found these results: Because no day 14 peak-response samples were available, the repertoires could be characterized only after the peak T cell response. The 56-69-year group was small, and its depth increase did not reach significance, likely because of low power. The whole spike protein was spanned by vaccine-associated CD4 TCRs, and dominant responses were seen in regions 160-218 and 743-854. Spike-specific TCR breadth and depth rose significantly after two AZD1222 doses compared with day 0 and with MenACWY recipients. Reportedly, close to half of the unique spike-specific TCRs recognized epitopes lying outside the regions that are mutated in the B.1.351 and B.1.1.7 variants. Participants were mostly white British and included more females than males, and it was suggested by the authors that clonal diversity may have been underestimated. Conclusions about previously exposed vaccinees are limited, since just a handful of AZD1222 recipients were seropositive for SARS-CoV-2 at baseline.

The CDR3 regions of human TCRbeta chains were subjected to immunosequencing. The original methods were these. TCRs in the repertoires were compared against a reference library of SARS-CoV-2-specific TCRs that had been generated with the MIRA antigen-specificity platform. Breadth was defined as the fraction of unique TCRs that were SARS-CoV-2-associated, and depth was defined as the fraction of total T cells that were SARS-CoV-2-associated. Using the MIRA data, each spike-specific TCR was assigned both to the spike region to which the TCR was reactive and to a CD4 or CD8 class. Log10-transformed breadth and depth values were compared by one-way ANOVA with Sidak's multiple comparisons tests. TCRdb holds this immuneACCESS table with in-frame rearrangements only. Some clones are missing; in checked studies, unresolved V genes explain under half, and the rest has no known cause. The V and J calls and clone size were taken over from that table, and D and trimming were inferred from the DNA. Present in this sample are approximately 140,000 clones, 94% of which were seen just once. 1.3% of the sample goes to the ten largest clones.

After removal of 5 bases from V and 5 bases from J, the junction retains 8 bases not matched to a gene. From the germline V gene, CDR1 is MNHEY and CDR2 is SVGAGI. From its cysteine to its phenylalanine, the CDR3 spans 14 amino acids. The read is trimmed to its CDR3 DNA, 42 bases read in frame from base 1. The time point label here, explained by the study, means: baseline before first vaccination. Vaccinee samples were obtained from the UK trials COV001 and COV002, which included a single-blind randomized controlled phase 2/3 trial of AZD1222 (ChAdOx1 nCoV-19) in healthy adults. Trial participant PBMC samples were collected at day 0 and day 28 after the second dose for TCRbeta chain sequencing.

Sample: peripheral blood, taken on day 0 of AZD1222 vaccination. Recombination linked TRBV6-5 to TRBJ2-5; a stretch of 7 junction bases matches TRBD1. The sequence came from an adult in good health. The DNA reads TGTGCCAGCAGTCAAAACCGACAGGGTGAGACCCAGTACTTC. This yields the protein CASSQNRQGETQYF.